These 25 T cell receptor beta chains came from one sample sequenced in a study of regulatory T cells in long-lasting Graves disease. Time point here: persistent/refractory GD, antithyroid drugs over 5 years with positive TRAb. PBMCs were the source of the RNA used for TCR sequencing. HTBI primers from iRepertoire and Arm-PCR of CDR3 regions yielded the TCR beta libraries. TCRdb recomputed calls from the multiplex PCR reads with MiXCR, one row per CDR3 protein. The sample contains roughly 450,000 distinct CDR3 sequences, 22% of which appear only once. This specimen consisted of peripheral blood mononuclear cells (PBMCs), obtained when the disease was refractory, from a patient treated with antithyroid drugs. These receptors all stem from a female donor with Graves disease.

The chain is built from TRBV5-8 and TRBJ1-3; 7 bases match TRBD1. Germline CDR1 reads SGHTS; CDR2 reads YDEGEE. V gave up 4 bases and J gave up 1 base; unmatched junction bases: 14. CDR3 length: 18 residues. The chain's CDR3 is CASSPFSGTASSGNTIYF. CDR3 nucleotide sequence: TGTGCCAGCAGCCCATTTAGTGGGACAGCGTCTTCTGGAAACACCATATATTTT.

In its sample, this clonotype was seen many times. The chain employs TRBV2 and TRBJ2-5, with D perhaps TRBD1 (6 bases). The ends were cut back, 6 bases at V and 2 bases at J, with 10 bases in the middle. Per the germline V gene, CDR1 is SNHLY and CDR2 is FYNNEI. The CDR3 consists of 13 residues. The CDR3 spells CASRVDSQETQYF. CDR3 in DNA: TGTGCCAGCAGAGTGGACAGTCAAGAGACCCAGTACTTC.

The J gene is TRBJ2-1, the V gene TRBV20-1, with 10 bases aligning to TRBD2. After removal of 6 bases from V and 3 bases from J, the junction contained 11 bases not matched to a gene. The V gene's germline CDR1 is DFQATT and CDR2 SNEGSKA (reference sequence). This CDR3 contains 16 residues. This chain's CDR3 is CSARLGLAYYYNEQFF. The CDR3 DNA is TGCAGTGCCCGCCTGGGACTAGCGTACTACTACAATGAGCAGTTCTTC.

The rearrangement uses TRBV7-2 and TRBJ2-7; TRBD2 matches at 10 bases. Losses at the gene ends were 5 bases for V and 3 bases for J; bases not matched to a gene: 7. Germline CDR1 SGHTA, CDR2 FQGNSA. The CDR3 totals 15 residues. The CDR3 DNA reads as TGTGCCAGCAGCCCGCCATCTAGCGGGGGCTACGAGCAGTACTTC. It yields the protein CASSPPSSGGYEQYF.

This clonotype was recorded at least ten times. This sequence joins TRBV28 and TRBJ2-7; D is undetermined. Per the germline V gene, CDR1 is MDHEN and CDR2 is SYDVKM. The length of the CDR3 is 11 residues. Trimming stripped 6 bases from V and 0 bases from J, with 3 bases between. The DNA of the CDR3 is TGTGCCAGCAGGTCCTCCTACGAGCAGTACTTC. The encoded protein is CASRSSYEQYF.

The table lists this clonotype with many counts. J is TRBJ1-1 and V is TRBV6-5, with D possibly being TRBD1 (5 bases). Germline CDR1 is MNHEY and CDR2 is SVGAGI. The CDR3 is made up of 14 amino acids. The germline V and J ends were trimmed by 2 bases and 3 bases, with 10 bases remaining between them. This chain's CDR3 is CASSYARGHTEAFF. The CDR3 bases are TGTGCCAGCAGTTACGCCCGGGGACACACTGAAGCTTTCTTT.

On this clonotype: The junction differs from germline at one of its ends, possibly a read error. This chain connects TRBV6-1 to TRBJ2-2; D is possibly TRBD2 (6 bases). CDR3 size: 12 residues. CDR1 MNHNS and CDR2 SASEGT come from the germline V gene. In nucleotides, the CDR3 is TGTGCCAGCAGTCTTCCGATCGGGGGGCTGTTTTTT. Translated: CASSLPIGGLFF.

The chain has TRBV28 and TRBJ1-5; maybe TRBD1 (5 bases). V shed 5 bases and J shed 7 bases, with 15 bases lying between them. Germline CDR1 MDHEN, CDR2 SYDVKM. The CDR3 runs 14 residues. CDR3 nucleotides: TGTGCCAGCAGTCGGGACGGAGGAGGCCAGCCCCAGCATTTT. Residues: CASSRDGGGQPQHF. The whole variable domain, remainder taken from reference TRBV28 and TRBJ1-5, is DVKVTQSSRYLVKRTGEKVFLECVQDMDHENMFWYRQDPGLGLRLIYFSYDVKMKEKGDIPEGYSVSREKKERFSLILESASTNQTSMYLCASSRDGGGQPQHFGDGTRLSIL.

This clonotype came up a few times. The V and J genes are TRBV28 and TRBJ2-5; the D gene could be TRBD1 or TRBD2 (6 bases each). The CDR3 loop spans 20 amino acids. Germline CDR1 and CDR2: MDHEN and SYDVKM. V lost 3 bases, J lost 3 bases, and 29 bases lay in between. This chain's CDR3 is CASSLGPSWGAPRREETQYF. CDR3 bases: TGTGCCAGCAGTTTGGGGCCCTCTTGGGGGGCCCCAAGGCGAGAAGAGACCCAGTACTTC.

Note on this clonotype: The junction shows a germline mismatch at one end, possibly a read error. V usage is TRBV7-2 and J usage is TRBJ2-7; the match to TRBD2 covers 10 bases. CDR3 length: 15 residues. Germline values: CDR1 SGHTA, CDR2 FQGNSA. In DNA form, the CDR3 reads TGCGCCAGCAGCCAAGTGAGCGGGAGGGCCTACGAGCAGTACTTC. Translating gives CASSQVSGRAYEQYF. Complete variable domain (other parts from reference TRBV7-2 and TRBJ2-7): GAGVSQSPSNKVTEKGKDVELRCDPISGHTALYWYRQSLGQGLEFLIYFQGNSAPDKSGLPSDRFSAERTGGSVSTLTIQRTQQEDSAVYLCASSQVSGRAYEQYFGPGTRLTVT.

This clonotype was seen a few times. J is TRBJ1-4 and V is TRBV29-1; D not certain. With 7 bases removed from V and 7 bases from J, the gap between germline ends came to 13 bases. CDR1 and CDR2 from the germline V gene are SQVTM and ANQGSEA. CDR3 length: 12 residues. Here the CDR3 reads CSAAVGSEKLFF. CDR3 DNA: TGCAGCGCTGCGGTGGGTAGTGAAAAACTGTTTTTT.

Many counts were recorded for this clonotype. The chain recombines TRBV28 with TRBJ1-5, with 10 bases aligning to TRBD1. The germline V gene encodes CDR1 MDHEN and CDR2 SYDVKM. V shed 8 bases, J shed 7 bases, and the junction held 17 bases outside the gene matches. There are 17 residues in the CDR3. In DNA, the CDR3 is TGTGCCAGCCGGTGGGGGTCGGGACAGGGGAATCGGCAGCCCCAGCATTTT. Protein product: CASRWGSGQGNRQPQHF.

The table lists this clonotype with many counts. CDR3 nucleotide sequence: TGTGCCAGCAGCCGGGACACTGAAGCTTTCTTT. It specifies CASSRDTEAFF. The chain couples TRBV6-1 to TRBJ1-1; D unresolved. The CDR3 sequence is 11 residues long. Germline assignment: CDR1 MNHNS and CDR2 SASEGT. Deletions cut 6 bases from V and 3 bases from J, with 5 bases between.

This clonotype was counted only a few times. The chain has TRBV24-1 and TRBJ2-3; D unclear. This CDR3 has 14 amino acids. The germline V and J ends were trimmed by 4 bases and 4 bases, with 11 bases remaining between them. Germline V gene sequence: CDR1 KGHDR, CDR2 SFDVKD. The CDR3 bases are TGTGCCACCAGTGAAGCAGGTCGGGCAGATACGCAGTATTTT. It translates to CATSEAGRADTQYF.

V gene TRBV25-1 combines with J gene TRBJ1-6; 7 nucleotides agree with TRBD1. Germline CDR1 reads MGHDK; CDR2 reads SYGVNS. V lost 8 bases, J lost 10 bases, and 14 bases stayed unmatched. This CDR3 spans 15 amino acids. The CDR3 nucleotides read TGTGCCAGCGCCAGCATGACAGGGTTTGACTCACCCCTCCACTTT. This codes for CASASMTGFDSPLHF.

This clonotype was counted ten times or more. CDR3 sequence reads: CASSFRQSNTGELFF. The DNA for the CDR3 is TGTGCCAGCAGTTTCAGGCAGAGCAACACCGGGGAGCTGTTTTTT. The genes are TRBV12-3 or TRBV12-4 and TRBJ2-2, with D hard to call. The length of the CDR3 is 15 residues. V dropped 3 bases and J dropped 2 bases, with 10 bases sitting between them.

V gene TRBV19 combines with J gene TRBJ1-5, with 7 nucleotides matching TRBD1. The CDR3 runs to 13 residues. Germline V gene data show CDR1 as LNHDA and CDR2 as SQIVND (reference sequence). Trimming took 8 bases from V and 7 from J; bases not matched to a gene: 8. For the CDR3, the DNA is TGTGCCAGTCTACAGGGGATGGGGCAGCCCCAGCATTTT. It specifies CASLQGMGQPQHF.

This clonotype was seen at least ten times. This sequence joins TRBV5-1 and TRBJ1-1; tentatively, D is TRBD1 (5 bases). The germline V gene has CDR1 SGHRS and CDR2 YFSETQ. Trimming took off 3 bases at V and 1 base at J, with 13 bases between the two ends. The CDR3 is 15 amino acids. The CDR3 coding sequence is TGCGCCAGCAGCTCCGTCAGGGACGGGAACACTGAAGCTTTCTTT. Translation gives CASSSVRDGNTEAFF.

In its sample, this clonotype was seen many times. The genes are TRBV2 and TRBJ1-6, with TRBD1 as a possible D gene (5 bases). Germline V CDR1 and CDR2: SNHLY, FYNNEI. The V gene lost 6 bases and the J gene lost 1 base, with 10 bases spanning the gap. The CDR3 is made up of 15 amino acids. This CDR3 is CASSLRGSYNSPLHF. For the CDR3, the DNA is TGTGCCAGCAGCTTAAGGGGTTCCTATAATTCACCCCTCCACTTT.

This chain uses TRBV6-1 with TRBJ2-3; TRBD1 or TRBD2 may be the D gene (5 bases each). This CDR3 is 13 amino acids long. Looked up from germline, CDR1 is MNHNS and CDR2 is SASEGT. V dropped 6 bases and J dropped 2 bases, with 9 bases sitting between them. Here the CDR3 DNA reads TGTGCCAGCAGACGGGACCCCACAGATACGCAGTATTTT. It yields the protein CASRRDPTDTQYF.

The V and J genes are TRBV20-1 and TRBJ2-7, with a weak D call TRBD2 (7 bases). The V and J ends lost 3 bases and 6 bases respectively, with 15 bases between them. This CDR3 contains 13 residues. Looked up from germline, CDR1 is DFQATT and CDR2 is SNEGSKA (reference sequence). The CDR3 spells CSASGGPRIEQYF. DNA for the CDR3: TGCAGTGCTAGCGGGGGGCCCCGTATCGAGCAGTACTTC.

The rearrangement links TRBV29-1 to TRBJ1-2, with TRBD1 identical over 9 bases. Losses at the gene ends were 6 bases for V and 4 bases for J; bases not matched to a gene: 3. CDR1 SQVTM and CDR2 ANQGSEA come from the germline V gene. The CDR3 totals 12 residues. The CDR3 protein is CSVDRGGYGYTF. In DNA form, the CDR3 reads TGCAGCGTAGACAGGGGGGGCTATGGCTACACCTTC. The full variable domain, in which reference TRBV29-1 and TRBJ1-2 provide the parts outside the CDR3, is SAVISQKPSRDICQRGTSLTIQCQVDSQVTMMFWYRQQPGQSLTLIATANQGSEATYESGFVIDKFPISRPNLTFSTLTVSNMSPEDSSIYLCSVDRGGYGYTFGSGTRLTVV.

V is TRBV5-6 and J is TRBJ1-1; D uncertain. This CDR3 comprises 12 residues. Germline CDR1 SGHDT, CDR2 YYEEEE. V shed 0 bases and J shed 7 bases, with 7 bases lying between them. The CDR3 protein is CASSLGLSEAFF. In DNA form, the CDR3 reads TGTGCCAGCAGCTTGGGACTCAGTGAAGCTTTCTTT.

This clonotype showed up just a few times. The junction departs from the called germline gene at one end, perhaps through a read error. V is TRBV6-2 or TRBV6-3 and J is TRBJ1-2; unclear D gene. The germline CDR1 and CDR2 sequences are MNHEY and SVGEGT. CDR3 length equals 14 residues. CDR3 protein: CAGSYSVLHYGYTF. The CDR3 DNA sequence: TGTGCCGGCAGTTACTCGGTTCTACACTATGGCTACACCTTC.

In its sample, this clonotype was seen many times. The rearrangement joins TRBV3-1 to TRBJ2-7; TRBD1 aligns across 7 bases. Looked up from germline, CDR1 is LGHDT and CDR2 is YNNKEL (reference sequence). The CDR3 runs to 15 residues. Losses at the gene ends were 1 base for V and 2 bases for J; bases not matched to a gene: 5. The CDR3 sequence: CASSQAGTAAYEQYF. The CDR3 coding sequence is TGTGCCAGCAGCCAAGCCGGGACAGCAGCCTACGAGCAGTACTTC.